A selection of T cell receptor beta chains follows, all from one sample in a study of OX40 agonist ivuxolimab in advanced cancers. TCRdb keeps only in-frame clones here, not all; method: immunoSEQ multiplex PCR. The sample includes tens of thousands of clones, about 90% seen only once; the top ten take approximately 1.5%. Specimen: CD4+ or CD8+ T cells sorted from blood, collected in a trial of the OX40 agonist ivuxolimab. Every receptor here comes from an adult with an advanced solid tumor such as melanoma, head and neck, liver or kidney cancer. Both conserved end residues are part of each CDR3. A D gene is named only where the DNA matches it firmly. Size values are once, few and many counts, or a class for expanded clones, and some rows have none.

TRBJ2-2 | NA | TRBV30 | NA | CAWSSWGTGELFF | TGTGCCTGGAGTTCATGGGGGACCGGGGAGCTGTTTTTT
TRBJ1-1 | TRBD1 | TRBV28 | NA | CASSSSPGQGHTEAFF | TGTGCCAGCAGTTCCTCCCCGGGACAGGGTCACACTGAAGCTTTCTTT
TRBJ2-3 | TRBD2 | TRBV4-1 | NA | CASSQPGLAGVRKDTDTQYF | TGCGCCAGCAGCCAACCGGGACTAGCGGGAGTAAGGAAGGACACAGATACGCAGTATTTT
TRBJ1-5 | NA | TRBV19 | NA | CASSGGGNNQPQHF | TGTGCCAGTAGCGGAGGGGGGAACAATCAGCCCCAGCATTTT
TRBJ2-1 | NA | TRBV5-1 | NA | CASSVPGGGNDNEQFF | TGCGCCAGCAGCGTGCCAGGGGGAGGGAATGACAATGAGCAGTTCTTC
TRBJ2-1 | NA | TRBV21-1 | NA | CASRPPGLAGGYDEQFF | TGTGCCAGCAGACCCCCGGGACTAGCGGGAGGGTATGATGAGCAGTTCTTC
TRBJ1-4 | NA | TRBV7-9 | NA | CASSRSTARGEKLFF | TGTGCCAGCAGCAGATCGACAGCGCGCGGAGAAAAACTGTTTTTT
TRBJ2-7 | TRBD2 | TRBV28 | NA | CASRLRGGEQYF | TGTGCCAGCCGCCTCCGGGGGGGCGAGCAGTACTTC
TRBJ2-4 | TRBD1 | TRBV18 | NA | CASSPPTGTGKNIQYF | TGTGCCAGCTCACCTCCGACAGGGACGGGAAAAAACATTCAGTACTTC
TRBJ2-1 | NA | TRBV12-2 | NA | CASRLEASGSHHEQFF | TGTGCAAGTCGCTTAGAGGCTAGCGGGAGCCACCATGAGCAGTTCTTC
TRBJ2-1 | NA | TRBV9 | NA | CASSVAPRPQWIEQFF | TGTGCCAGCAGCGTAGCCCCCCGGCCGCAATGGATAGAGCAGTTCTTC
TRBJ2-1 | TRBD2 | TRBV7-9 | once | CASSIREGRNEQFF | TGTGCCAGCAGCATAAGGGAGGGTAGGAATGAGCAGTTCTTC
TRBJ2-5 | TRBD2 | TRBV5-4 | NA | CASSQGGSGPETQYF | TGTGCCAGCAGTCAGGGCGGGAGCGGGCCAGAGACCCAGTACTTC
TRBJ2-3 | TRBD2 | TRBV19 | NA | CASSSWREVTDTQYF | TGTGCCAGTAGTAGTTGGCGGGAGGTGACAGATACGCAGTATTTT
TRBJ1-3 | NA | TRBV19 | NA | CASKEGASGNTIYF | TGTGCCAGTAAGGAGGGAGCCTCTGGAAACACCATATATTTT
TRBJ1-2 | NA | TRBV5-1 | NA | CASSSGQNYGYTF | TGCGCCAGCAGCTCTGGACAGAACTATGGCTACACCTTC
TRBJ2-1 | NA | TRBV6-6 | NA | CATLDKHNEQFF | TGTGCCACTCTGGACAAACACAATGAGCAGTTCTTC
TRBJ1-4 | TRBD1 | TRBV4-2 | NA | CASSQAGTGNEKLFF | TGTGCCAGCAGCCAAGCCGGGACAGGGAATGAAAAACTGTTTTTT
TRBJ2-5 | TRBD1 | TRBV7-3 | NA | CASSLTRQGFETQYF | TGTGCCAGCAGCTTAACCCGACAGGGGTTTGAGACCCAGTACTTC
TRBJ2-3 | NA | TRBV9 | NA | CASSASTDTQYF | TGTGCCAGCAGCGCTAGCACAGATACGCAGTATTTT
TRBJ2-1 | TRBD2 | TRBV5-1 | NA | CASSLESGLVYNEQFF | TGCGCCAGCAGCTTGGAATCAGGACTAGTCTACAATGAGCAGTTCTTC
TRBJ2-1 | TRBD2 | TRBV10-3 | once | CAISPGGGASGRNEQFF | TGTGCCATCAGTCCAGGAGGCGGGGCTAGCGGGAGAAATGAGCAGTTCTTC
TRBJ2-7 | TRBD2 | TRBV4-1 | NA | CASSQGISGSEQYF | TGCGCCAGCAGCCAAGGAATTAGCGGGAGCGAGCAGTACTTC
TRBJ2-5 | NA | TRBV5-4 | few | CASSLGGTQYF | TGTGCCAGCAGCTTGGGGGGGACCCAGTACTTC
TRBJ2-7 | NA | TRBV14 | NA | CASSQQGYEQYF | TGTGCCAGCAGCCAACAGGGCTACGAGCAGTACTTC
TRBJ2-7 | TRBD1 | TRBV5-1 | NA | CASSLPGQGFGEQYF | TGCGCCAGCAGCTTACCGGGACAGGGTTTCGGCGAGCAGTACTTC
TRBJ2-4 | NA | TRBV6-1 | NA | CASSEAGSLAKNIQYF | TGTGCCAGCAGTGAAGCAGGGTCCCTAGCCAAAAACATTCAGTACTTC
TRBJ2-7 | TRBD2 | TRBV10-2 | NA | CASSEASGLILHSYEQYF | TGCGCCAGCAGTGAGGCTAGCGGTCTAATTCTCCACTCCTACGAGCAGTACTTC
TRBJ1-5 | NA | TRBV6-5 | few | CASGRGINQPQHF | TGTGCCAGCGGGCGGGGGATAAATCAGCCCCAGCATTTT
TRBJ2-5 | NA | TRBV18 | NA | CASSPLGAQETQYF | TGTGCCAGCTCGCCACTAGGGGCACAAGAGACCCAGTACTTC
TRBJ2-4 | TRBD2 | TRBV28 | NA | CASSLTGGGNIQYF | TGTGCCAGCAGTCTTACGGGCGGGGGAAACATTCAGTACTTC
TRBJ1-3 | NA | TRBV6-5 | NA | CASSGVSGNTIYF | TGTGCCAGCAGCGGGGTCTCTGGAAACACCATATATTTT
TRBJ2-5 | NA | TRBV2 | NA | CASSEDWQRRAQYF | TGTGCCAGCAGTGAAGATTGGCAGAGAAGGGCCCAGTACTTC
TRBJ2-7 | TRBD2 | TRBV10-3 | NA | CAISKGLAALSYEQYF | TGTGCCATCAGCAAGGGACTAGCGGCCCTCTCCTACGAGCAGTACTTC
TRBJ1-1 | NA | TRBV5-1 | NA | CASSLVADLNTEAFF | TGCGCCAGCAGCTTGGTGGCAGACTTGAACACTGAAGCTTTCTTT
TRBJ1-1 | NA | TRBV6-1 | NA | CASSLGGPGEAFF | TGTGCCAGCAGTTTGGGGGGGCCGGGTGAAGCTTTCTTT
TRBJ2-7 | NA | TRBV13 | NA | CASSLRPGGISYEQYF | TGTGCCAGCAGCTTGAGACCCGGAGGAATCTCCTACGAGCAGTACTTC
TRBJ2-1 | TRBD2 | TRBV5-1 | NA | CASSFGSGRAENEQFF | TGCGCCAGCAGCTTCGGAAGCGGGAGGGCCGAGAATGAGCAGTTCTTC